The clone carrying this TCR beta chain was seen more than once but under ten times. Its antigen is not identified. TCR alpha and TCR beta cDNA libraries with sample barcodes and UMIs came from 5'RACE using constant-segment primers. Each CDR3 protein gets one entry after TCRdb re-called the 5' RACE reads with MiXCR. The data hold roughly 600,000 distinct CDR3 sequences, with under 20% observed a single time. The CDR3 is made up of 16 amino acids. CDR1 is DFQATT, CDR2 SNEGSKA, per germline (reference sequence). Between the trimmed V and J ends, which lost 0 bases and 2 bases, there was a span of 16 bases. The data are from a study of T-cell memory formation after mild COVID-19. Overall study findings and caveats: Several responding clones turned up in pre-infection memory, indicating that cross-reactive memory may have taken part.

The specimen was PBMCs or a T cell subset sorted from them (not recorded which). The chain carries TRBV20-1 and TRBJ1-1, with unresolved D. The source is an adult woman who had mild COVID-19 (a few samples of this study predate the infection). Cell type and time point are not known. The CDR3 DNA reads as TGCAGTGCTAGAGATTTTTTAGGGCAAGGAAACACTGAAGCTTTCTTT. Translating gives CSARDFLGQGNTEAFF.